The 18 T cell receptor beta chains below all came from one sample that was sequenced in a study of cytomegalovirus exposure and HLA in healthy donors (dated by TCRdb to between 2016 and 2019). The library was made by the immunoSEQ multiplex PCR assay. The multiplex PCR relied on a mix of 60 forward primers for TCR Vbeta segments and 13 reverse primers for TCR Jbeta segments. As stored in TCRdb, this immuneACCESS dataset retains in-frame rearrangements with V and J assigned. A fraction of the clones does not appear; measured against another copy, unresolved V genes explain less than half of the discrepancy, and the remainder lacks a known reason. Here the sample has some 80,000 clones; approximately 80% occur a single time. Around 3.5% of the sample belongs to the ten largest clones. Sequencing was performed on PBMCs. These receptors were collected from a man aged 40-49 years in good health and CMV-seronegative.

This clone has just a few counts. Here the CDR3 DNA reads TGCGCCAGCCTACAGGGGGCCTCCGGGGCCGGGGAGCTGTTTTTT. Protein: CASLQGASGAGELFF. The V call is TRBV5-1, the J call TRBJ2-2; 9 positions match TRBD1. Germline V lookup: CDR1 SGHRS, CDR2 YFSETQ. The CDR3 covers 15 residues. Trimming at V came to 7 bases and at J to 6 bases, leaving 10 bases not matched to a gene.

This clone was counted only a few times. CDR3 sequence reads: CATAGGRGYEQYF. The CDR3 DNA sequence: TGTGCCACGGCTGGCGGCAGGGGTTACGAGCAGTACTTC. This chain joins TRBV7-9 and TRBJ2-7, with D perhaps matching TRBD1 (6 bases). The CDR3 has 13 residues. CDR1 is SEHNR, CDR2 FQNEAQ, per germline (reference sequence). V was clipped by 10 bases and J by 4 bases, with 17 bases between them.

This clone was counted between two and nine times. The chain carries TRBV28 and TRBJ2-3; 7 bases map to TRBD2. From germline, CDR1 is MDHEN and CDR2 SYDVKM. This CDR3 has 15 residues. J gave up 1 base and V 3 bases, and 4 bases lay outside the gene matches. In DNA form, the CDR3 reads TGTGCCAGCAGTTTTTTTCGGGGGGGCACAGATACGCAGTATTTT. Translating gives CASSFFRGGTDTQYF.

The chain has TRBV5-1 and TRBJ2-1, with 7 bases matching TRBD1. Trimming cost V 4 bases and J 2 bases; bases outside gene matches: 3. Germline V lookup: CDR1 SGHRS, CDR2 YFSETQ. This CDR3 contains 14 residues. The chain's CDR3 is CASSTQGTYNEQFF. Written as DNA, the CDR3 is TGCGCCAGCAGCACACAGGGGACCTACAATGAGCAGTTCTTC.

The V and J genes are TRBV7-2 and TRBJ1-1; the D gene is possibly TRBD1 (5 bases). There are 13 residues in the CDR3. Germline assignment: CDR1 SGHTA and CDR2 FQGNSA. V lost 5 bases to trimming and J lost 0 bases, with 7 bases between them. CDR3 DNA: TGTGCCAGCAGCGCAGGGATGAACACTGAAGCTTTCTTT. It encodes CASSAGMNTEAFF.

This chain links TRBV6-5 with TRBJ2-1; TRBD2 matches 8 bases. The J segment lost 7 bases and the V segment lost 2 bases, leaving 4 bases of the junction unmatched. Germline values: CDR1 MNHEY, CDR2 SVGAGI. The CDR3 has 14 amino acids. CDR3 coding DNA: TGTGCCAGCAGTTACGCTCGACTAGCGAATGAGCAGTTCTTC. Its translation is CASSYARLANEQFF.

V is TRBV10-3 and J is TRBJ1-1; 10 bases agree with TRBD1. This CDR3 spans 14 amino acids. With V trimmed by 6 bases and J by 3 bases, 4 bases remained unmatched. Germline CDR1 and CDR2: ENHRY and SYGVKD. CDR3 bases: TGTGCCATCAGCCGACAGGGGGCCGACACTGAAGCTTTCTTT. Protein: CAISRQGADTEAFF.

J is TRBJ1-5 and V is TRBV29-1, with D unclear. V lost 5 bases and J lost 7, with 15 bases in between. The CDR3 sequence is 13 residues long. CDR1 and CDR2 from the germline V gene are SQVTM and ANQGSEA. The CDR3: CSVTVLPGQPQHF. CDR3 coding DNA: TGCAGCGTTACGGTTCTACCGGGGCAGCCCCAGCATTTT.

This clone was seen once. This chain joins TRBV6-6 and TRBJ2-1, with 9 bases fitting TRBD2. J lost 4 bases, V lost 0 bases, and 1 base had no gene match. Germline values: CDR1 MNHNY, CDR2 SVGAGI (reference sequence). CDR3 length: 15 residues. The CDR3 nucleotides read TGTGCCAGCAGTTACTCGGCGGGGGGGTACAATGAGCAGTTCTTC. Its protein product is CASSYSAGGYNEQFF.

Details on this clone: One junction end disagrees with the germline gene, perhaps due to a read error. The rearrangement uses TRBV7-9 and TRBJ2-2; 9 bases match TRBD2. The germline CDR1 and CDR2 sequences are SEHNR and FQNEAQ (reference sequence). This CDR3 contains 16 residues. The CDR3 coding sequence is TGTTCCAGCAGCTGGGCTAGCGGGGCGAACACCGGGGAGCTGTTTTTT. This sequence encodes CSSSWASGANTGELFF. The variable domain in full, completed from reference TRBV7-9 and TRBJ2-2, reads DTGVSQNPRHKITKRGQNVTFRCDPISEHNRLYWYRQTLGQGPEFLTYFQNEAQLEKSRLLSDRFSAERPKGSFSTLEIQRTEQGDSAMYLCSSSWASGANTGELFFGEGSRLTVL.

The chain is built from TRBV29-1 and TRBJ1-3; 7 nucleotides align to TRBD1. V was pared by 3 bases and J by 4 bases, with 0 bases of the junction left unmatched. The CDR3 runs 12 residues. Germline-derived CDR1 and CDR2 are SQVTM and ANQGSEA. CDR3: CSVEGQGNTIYF. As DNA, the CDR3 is TGCAGCGTTGAGGGACAGGGAAACACCATATATTTT.

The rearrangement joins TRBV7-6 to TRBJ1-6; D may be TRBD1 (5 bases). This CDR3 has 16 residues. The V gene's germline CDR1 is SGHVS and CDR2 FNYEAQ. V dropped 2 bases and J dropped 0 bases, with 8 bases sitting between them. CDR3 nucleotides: TGTGCCAGCAGCTTAAGGGGTAGCTCCTATAATTCACCCCTCCACTTT. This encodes CASSLRGSSYNSPLHF.

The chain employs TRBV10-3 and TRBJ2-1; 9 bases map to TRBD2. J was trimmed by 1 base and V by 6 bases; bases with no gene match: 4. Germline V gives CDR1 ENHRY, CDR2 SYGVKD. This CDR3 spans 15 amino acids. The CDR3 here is CAIRGSGGSYNEQFF. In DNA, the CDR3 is TGTGCCATCAGAGGTAGCGGGGGATCCTACAATGAGCAGTTCTTC.

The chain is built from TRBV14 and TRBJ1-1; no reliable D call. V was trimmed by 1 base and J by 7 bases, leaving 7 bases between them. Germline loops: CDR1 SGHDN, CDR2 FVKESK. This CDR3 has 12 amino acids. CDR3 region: CASSQVGIEAFF. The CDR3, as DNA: TGTGCCAGCAGCCAAGTCGGGATTGAAGCTTTCTTT.

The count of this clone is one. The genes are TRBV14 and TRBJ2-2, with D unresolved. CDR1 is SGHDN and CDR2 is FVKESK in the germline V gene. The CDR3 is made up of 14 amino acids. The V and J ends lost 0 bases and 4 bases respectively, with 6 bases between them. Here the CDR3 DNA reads TGTGCCAGCAGCCAAGAAGCCATCACCGGGGAGCTGTTTTTT. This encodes CASSQEAITGELFF.

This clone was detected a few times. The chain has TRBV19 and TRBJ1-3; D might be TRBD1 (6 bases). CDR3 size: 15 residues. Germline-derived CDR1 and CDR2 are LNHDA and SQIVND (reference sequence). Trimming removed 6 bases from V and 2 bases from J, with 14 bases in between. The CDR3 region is CASRSRQVAGNTIYF. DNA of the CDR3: TGTGCCAGTAGATCCCGACAGGTGGCTGGAAACACCATATATTTT. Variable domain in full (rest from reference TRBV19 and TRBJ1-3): DGGITQSPKYLFRKEGQNVTLSCEQNLNHDAMYWYRQDPGQGLRLIYYSQIVNDFQKGDIAEGYSVSREKKESFPLTVTSAQKNPTAFYLCASRSRQVAGNTIYFGEGSWLTVV.

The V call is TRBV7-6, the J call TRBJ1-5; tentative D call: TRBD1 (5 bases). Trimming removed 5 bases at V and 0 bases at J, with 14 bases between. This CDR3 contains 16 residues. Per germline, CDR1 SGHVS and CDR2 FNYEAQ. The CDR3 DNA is TGTGCCAGCAGCCCCAACCGAGGACATAGCAATCAGCCCCAGCATTTT. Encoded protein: CASSPNRGHSNQPQHF.

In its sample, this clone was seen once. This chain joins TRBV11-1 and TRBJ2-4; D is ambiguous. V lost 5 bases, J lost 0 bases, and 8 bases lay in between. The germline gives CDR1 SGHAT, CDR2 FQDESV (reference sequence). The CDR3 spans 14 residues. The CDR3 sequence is CASSPVLAKNIQYF. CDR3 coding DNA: TGTGCCAGCAGCCCCGTTCTAGCCAAAAACATTCAGTACTTC.